These 2 T cell receptor beta chains were sequenced from one sample in a study of blood T cell repertoires in COVID-19. TCRdb's copy holds only in-frame clones and misses some; the assay was immunoSEQ multiplex PCR. The sample consists of 55,000 to 80,000 clones, approximately 89% of them appearing once. The sequenced material came from peripheral blood. The source is a man aged 50 to 60 with active COVID-19.

V and J are TRBV5-1 and TRBJ2-1; 7 bases fit TRBD1. This CDR3 region has 16 residues. Germline CDR1 is SGHRS and CDR2 is YFSETQ. J lost 4 bases, V lost 2 bases, and 9 bases had no gene match. The CDR3 sequence is CASSFSTGVAYNEQFF. Written as DNA, the CDR3 is TGCGCCAGCAGCTTTTCAACAGGGGTGGCTTACAATGAGCAGTTCTTC.

The genes are TRBV5-5 and TRBJ1-1; D might be TRBD1 (5 bases). The V gene lost 4 bases and the J gene lost 2 bases, with 9 bases spanning the gap. CDR1 is SGHKS and CDR2 is YYEKEE in the germline V gene (reference sequence). This CDR3 has 13 residues. The chain's CDR3 is CASSRQINTEAFF. The DNA of the CDR3 is TGTGCCAGCAGCCGACAGATAAACACTGAAGCTTTCTTT.